The entry that follows covers one TCR beta chain sequence. Some clones are missing from TCRdb's copy, which holds only in-frame ones; the method was immunoSEQ multiplex PCR. Among approximately 30,000 clones listed, approximately 87% were seen once. The sample comes from a study of PD-1 blockade in classical Hodgkin lymphoma. Looked up from germline, CDR1 is MDHEN and CDR2 is SYDVKM. The CDR3 contains 14 residues. Trimming cost V 2 bases and J 9 bases; bases outside gene matches: 3. Patients all relapsed after autologous stem cell transplantation, and there was variation in brentuximab vedotin exposure.

The starting material was peripheral blood mononuclear cells (PBMCs), obtained before the second cycle of nivolumab. This TCR came from a human donor with classical Hodgkin lymphoma. V usage is TRBV28 and J usage is TRBJ1-6; TRBD1 aligns across 8 bases. Here the CDR3 reads CASSLGDRPSPLHF. CDR3 coding DNA: TGTGCCAGCAGTTTAGGGGACAGGCCTTCACCCCTCCACTTT.